This T cell receptor (beta chain) was identified during a study of shared clonotypes between healthy human individuals. Points from the study as a whole: In general, naive subsets displayed greater estimated richness than memory subsets did. Four donors held about 5.1% of naive CD4 clonotypes in common.

Losses at the gene ends were 6 bases for V and 6 bases for J; bases not matched to a gene: 6. The V gene's germline CDR1 is MDHEN and CDR2 SYDVKM. This CDR3 spans 13 amino acids. Measured with immunoSEQ multiplex PCR; TCRdb has only the in-frame clones, and not every one. The sample holds around 2.3 million clones; nearly 97% are singletons and the top ten take 0.13%. On this clone itself: What it binds is not known.

This rearrangement joins TRBV28 to TRBJ1-2; 8 bases match TRBD1. The receptor was derived from a man younger than 35 in good health. What was sequenced was naive CD4+ T cells sorted from blood. Subset described: CD45RA+ positively selected. The CDR3 sequence is CASRRGQGDGYTF. The CDR3 DNA sequence: TGTGCCAGCAGACGAGGACAGGGCGATGGCTACACCTTC.